These 8 T cell receptor beta chains were all obtained from the same sample, sequenced in a study of blood T cell repertoires in COVID-19. Sequencing was performed with immunoSEQ multiplex PCR; in TCRdb, only in-frame clones are kept and a portion is missing. Of approximately 50,000 clones detected, 80% to 90% appear once; the ten largest clones hold approximately 3.5%. The material sequenced was peripheral blood. These receptors were obtained from a human donor in a cohort sampled during active COVID-19.

The chain employs TRBV4-1 and TRBJ2-7, with 8 bases identical to TRBD2. Germline CDR1 and CDR2: MGHRA and YSYEKL. The CDR3 runs to 14 residues. The V and J ends lost 1 base and 4 bases, in that order; junction bases with no gene match: 3. Here the CDR3 DNA reads TGCGCCAGCAGCCAAGGGACTAGCACATACGAGCAGTACTTC. Protein: CASSQGTSTYEQYF.

The chain links TRBV9 to TRBJ2-1; 7 bases are shared with TRBD2. Germline CDR1 is SGDLS and CDR2 is YYNGEE. The CDR3 sequence is 15 residues long. The V gene end was trimmed by 5 bases and the J gene end by 0 bases; junction bases not matched to a gene: 5. The CDR3 loop reads CASSRAGSSYNEQFF. As DNA, the CDR3 is TGTGCCAGCAGTCGAGCGGGATCCTCCTACAATGAGCAGTTCTTC.

V gene TRBV19 combines with J gene TRBJ2-2, with a possible D match to TRBD1 (6 bases). This CDR3 region has 17 residues. Germline V gene lookup returns CDR1 LNHDA and CDR2 SQIVND (reference sequence). Trimming left V 5 bases short and J 0 bases short, with 16 bases between. The DNA of the CDR3 is TGTGCCAGTAGTGTGGGGCCGAAGGGGGCGAACACCGGGGAGCTGTTTTTT. Protein product: CASSVGPKGANTGELFF.

This clone ranks as medium-sized. The chain is built from TRBV4-3 and TRBJ1-2; no clear D gene. CDR3 length equals 15 residues. Germline assignment: CDR1 LGHNA and CDR2 YSLEER. The V gene lost 2 bases and the J gene lost 1 base, with 11 bases spanning the gap. The CDR3 spells CASSQSLSNNYGYTF. The CDR3 DNA sequence: TGCGCCAGCAGCCAATCCCTTAGTAATAACTATGGCTACACCTTC.

The chain carries TRBV2 and TRBJ1-2; 7 nucleotides agree with TRBD1. This CDR3 comprises 14 residues. Losses at the gene ends were 5 bases for V and 4 bases for J; bases not matched to a gene: 7. Germline V gene data show CDR1 as SNHLY and CDR2 as FYNNEI. CDR3 nucleotide sequence: TGTGCCAGCAGTCTCGGACAGGCCTTCTATGGCTACACCTTC. Protein sequence: CASSLGQAFYGYTF.

The V gene is TRBV3-1 (or the pseudogene TRBV3-2), the J gene TRBJ2-1; TRBD2 agrees at 7 bases. Per germline, CDR1 LGHDT and CDR2 YNNKEL (reference sequence). The trim removed 0 bases at V and 13 bases at J, leaving 12 bases unmatched. The CDR3 loop spans 15 amino acids. The CDR3 reads CASSQDGALAKRQFF. CDR3 bases: TGTGCCAGCAGCCAAGATGGAGCACTAGCGAAAAGACAGTTCTTC.

The genes are TRBV4-3 and TRBJ2-2, with 9 bases matching TRBD2. V gave up 1 base and J gave up 9 bases; unmatched junction bases: 9. The germline V gene has CDR1 LGHNA and CDR2 YSLEER. This CDR3 comprises 16 residues. The CDR3 protein is CASSQGNSGGWRELFF. The CDR3 DNA follows: TGCGCCAGCAGCCAAGGGAATAGCGGGGGTTGGAGGGAGCTGTTTTTT.

The chain combines TRBV3-1 (or the pseudogene TRBV3-2) with TRBJ2-5; 7 bases match TRBD2. Germline V gives CDR1 LGHDT, CDR2 YNNKEL (reference sequence). The junction had 6 bases not matched to a gene; V was cut back by 1 base and J by 4 bases. The CDR3 covers 15 residues. CDR3 DNA sequence: TGTGCCAGCAGCCAAGTGGAACTAGCGAGAGAGACCCAGTACTTC. Translation gives CASSQVELARETQYF.